The T cell receptor (beta chain) under discussion was sequenced for a study of identical twins. TCRdb reprocessed the 5' RACE reads with MiXCR, giving one entry per CDR3 protein. The repertoire holds about 200,000 distinct CDR3 sequences, with more than 9% as singletons. The CDR3 spans 14 residues. The germline gives CDR1 MNHNS, CDR2 SASEGT. Germline trimming cut 5 bases from V and 6 bases from J; bases unmatched to any gene: 6. This clonotype was counted many times. The chain employs TRBV6-1 and TRBJ2-3; 9 bases match TRBD1. The sample comprised memory T cells sorted from blood. The sequence came from a man aged 45-65 years in good health. CDR3 coding DNA: TGTGCCAGCAGTCGGGCCGGGACAGGGGATACGCAGTATTTT. This codes for CASSRAGTGDTQYF.